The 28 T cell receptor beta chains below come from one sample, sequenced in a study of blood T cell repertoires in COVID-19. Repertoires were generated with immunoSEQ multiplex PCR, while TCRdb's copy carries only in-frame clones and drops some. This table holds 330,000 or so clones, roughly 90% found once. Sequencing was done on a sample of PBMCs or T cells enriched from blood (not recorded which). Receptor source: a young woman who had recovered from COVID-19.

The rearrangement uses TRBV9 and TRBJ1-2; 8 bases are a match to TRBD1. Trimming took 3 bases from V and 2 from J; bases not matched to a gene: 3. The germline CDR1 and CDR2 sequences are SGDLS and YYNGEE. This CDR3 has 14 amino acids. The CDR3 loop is CASSGGQENYGYTF. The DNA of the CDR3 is TGTGCCAGCAGCGGGGGACAGGAGAACTATGGCTACACCTTC.

The CDR3 DNA follows: TGTGCCAGTGGTAAGGGTAGCGGGAGAACCGGGGAGCTGTTTTTT. Translation: CASGKGSGRTGELFF. This sequence joins TRBV19 and TRBJ2-2; TRBD2 matches 9 bases. The CDR3 contains 15 residues. The ends lost 8 bases at V and 5 bases at J; junction bases unmatched: 9. The germline V gene encodes CDR1 LNHDA and CDR2 SQIVND (reference sequence).

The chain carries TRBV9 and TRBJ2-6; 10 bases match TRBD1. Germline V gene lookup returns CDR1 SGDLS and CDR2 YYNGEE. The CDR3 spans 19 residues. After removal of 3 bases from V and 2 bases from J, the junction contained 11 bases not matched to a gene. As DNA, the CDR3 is TGTGCCAGCAGCGAGGGACCGGGACAGGGGCTTGCTGGGGCCAACGTCCTGACTTTC. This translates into CASSEGPGQGLAGANVLTF.

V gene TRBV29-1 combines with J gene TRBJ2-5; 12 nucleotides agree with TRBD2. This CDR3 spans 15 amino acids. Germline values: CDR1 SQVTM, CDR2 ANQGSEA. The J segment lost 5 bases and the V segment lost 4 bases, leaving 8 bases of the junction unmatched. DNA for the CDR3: TGCAGCGTTGCGGGACTAGCGGGCGGGGGTGAGACCCAGTACTTC. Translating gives CSVAGLAGGGETQYF.

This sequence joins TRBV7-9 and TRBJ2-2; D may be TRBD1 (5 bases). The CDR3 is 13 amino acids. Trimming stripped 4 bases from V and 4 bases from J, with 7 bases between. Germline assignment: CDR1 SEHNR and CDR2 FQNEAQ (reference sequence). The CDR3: CASSSQGTGELFF. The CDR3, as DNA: TGTGCCAGCAGCTCCCAGGGCACCGGGGAGCTGTTTTTT.

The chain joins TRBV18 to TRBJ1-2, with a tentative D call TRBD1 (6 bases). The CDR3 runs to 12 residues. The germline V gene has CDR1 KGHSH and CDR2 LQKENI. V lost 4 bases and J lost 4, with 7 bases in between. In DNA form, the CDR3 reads TGTGCCAGCTCACGACAGGCCTATGGCTACACCTTC. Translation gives CASSRQAYGYTF.

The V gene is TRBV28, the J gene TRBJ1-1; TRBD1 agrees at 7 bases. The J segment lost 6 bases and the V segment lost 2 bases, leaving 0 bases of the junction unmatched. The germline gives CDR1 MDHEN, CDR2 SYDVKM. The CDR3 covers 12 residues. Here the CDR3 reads CASSLRGPEAFF. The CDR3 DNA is TGTGCCAGCAGTTTAAGGGGGCCTGAAGCTTTCTTT.

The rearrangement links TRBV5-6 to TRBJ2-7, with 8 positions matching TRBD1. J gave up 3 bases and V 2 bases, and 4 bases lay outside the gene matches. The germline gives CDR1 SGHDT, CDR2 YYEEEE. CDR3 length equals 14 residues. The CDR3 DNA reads TGTGCCAGCAGCTTAGGGACAGGTGTCTACGAGCAGTACTTC. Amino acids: CASSLGTGVYEQYF.

The CDR3 DNA reads as TGTGCCAGTGGATGGGCCACTCGGGGGAATAATTCACCCCTCCACTTT. Amino acids: CASGWATRGNNSPLHF. The chain joins TRBV19 to TRBJ1-6; D may be TRBD1 (5 bases). This CDR3 is built from 16 residues. Germline CDR1 and CDR2: LNHDA and SQIVND (reference sequence). Trimming took off 8 bases at V and 5 bases at J, with 19 bases between the two ends. Based on the CDR3 plus reference TRBV19 and TRBJ1-6, the full variable domain is DGGITQSPKYLFRKEGQNVTLSCEQNLNHDAMYWYRQDPGQGLRLIYYSQIVNDFQKGDIAEGYSVSREKKESFPLTVTSAQKNPTAFYLCASGWATRGNNSPLHFGNGTRLTVT.

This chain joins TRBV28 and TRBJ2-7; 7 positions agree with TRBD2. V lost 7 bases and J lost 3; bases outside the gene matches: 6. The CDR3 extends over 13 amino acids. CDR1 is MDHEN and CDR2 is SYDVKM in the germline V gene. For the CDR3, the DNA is TGTGCCAGCACTTGGGGGGGACTCTACGAGCAGTACTTC. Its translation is CASTWGGLYEQYF.

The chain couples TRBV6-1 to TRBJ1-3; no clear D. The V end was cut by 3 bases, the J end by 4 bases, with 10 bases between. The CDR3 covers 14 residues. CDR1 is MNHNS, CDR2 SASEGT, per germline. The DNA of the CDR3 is TGTGCCAGCAGTGAGGCGGGTTACGGAAACACCATATATTTT. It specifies CASSEAGYGNTIYF.

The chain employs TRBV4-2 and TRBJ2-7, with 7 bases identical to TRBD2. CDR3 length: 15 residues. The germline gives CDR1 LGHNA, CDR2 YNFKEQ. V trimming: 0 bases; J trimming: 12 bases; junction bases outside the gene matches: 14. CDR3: CASSQEALAEGPLYF. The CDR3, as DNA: TGTGCCAGCAGCCAAGAAGCCCTAGCGGAAGGCCCTTTGTACTTC.

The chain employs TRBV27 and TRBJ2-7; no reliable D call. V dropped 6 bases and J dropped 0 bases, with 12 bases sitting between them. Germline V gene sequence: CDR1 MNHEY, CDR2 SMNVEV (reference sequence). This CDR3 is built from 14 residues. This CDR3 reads CASRLMRSSYEQYF. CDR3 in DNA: TGTGCCAGCAGACTCATGAGGAGCTCCTACGAGCAGTACTTC.

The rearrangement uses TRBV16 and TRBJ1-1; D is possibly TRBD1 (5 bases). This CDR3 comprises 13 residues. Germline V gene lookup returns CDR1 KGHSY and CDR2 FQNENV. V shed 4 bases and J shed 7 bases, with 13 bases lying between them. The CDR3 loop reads CASSPRGEYEAFF. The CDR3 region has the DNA TGTGCCAGCAGCCCCCGGGGGGAGTATGAAGCTTTCTTT.

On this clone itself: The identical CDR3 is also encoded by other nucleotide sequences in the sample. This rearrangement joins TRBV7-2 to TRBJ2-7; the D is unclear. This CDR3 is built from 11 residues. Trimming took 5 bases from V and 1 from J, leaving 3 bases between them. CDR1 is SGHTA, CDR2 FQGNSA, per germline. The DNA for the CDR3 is TGTGCCAGCAGCCCGTCCTACGAGCAGTACTTC. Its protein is CASSPSYEQYF. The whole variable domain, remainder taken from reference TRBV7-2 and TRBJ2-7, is GAGVSQSPSNKVTEKGKDVELRCDPISGHTALYWYRQSLGQGLEFLIYFQGNSAPDKSGLPSDRFSAERTGGSVSTLTIQRTQQEDSAVYLCASSPSYEQYFGPGTRLTVT.

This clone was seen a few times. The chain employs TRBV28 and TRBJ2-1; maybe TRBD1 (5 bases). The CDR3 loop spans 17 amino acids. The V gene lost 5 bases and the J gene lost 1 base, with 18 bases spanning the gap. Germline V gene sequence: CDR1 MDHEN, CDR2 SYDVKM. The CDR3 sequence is CASSPSVTASSYNEQFF. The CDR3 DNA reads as TGTGCCAGCAGTCCCTCGGTGACAGCTTCATCCTACAATGAGCAGTTCTTC. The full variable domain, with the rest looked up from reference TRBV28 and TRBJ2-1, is DVKVTQSSRYLVKRTGEKVFLECVQDMDHENMFWYRQDPGLGLRLIYFSYDVKMKEKGDIPEGYSVSREKKERFSLILESASTNQTSMYLCASSPSVTASSYNEQFFGPGTRLTVL.

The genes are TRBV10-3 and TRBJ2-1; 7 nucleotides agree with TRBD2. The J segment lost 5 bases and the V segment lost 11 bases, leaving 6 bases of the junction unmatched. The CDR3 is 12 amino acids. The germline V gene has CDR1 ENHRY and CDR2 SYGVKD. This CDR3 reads CAAGESNNEQFF. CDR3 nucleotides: TGTGCCGCGGGAGAATCCAACAATGAGCAGTTCTTC.

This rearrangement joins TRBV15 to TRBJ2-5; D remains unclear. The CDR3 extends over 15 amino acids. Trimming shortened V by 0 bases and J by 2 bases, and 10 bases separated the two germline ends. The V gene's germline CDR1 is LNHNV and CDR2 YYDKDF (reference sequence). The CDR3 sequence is CATSRDIQRQETQYF. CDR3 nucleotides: TGTGCCACCAGCAGAGACATACAGAGACAAGAGACCCAGTACTTC.

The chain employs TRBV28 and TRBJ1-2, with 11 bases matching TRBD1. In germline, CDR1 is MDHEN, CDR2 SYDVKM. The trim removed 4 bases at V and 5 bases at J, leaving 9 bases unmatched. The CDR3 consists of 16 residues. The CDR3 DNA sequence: TGTGCCAGCAGTTCCGGGACAGGGGGTAACCCTTATGGCTACACCTTC. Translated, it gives CASSSGTGGNPYGYTF.

CDR3 DNA sequence: TGTGCCAGCAGACGCGACCTCCGGGACATTAATTCACCCCTCCACTTT. It is translated as CASRRDLRDINSPLHF. The rearrangement joins TRBV3-1 (or the pseudogene TRBV3-2) to TRBJ1-6, with D possibly TRBD1 on 6 matching bases. Trimming took off 6 bases at V and 6 bases at J, with 18 bases between the two ends. The germline gives CDR1 LGHDT, CDR2 YNNKEL (reference sequence). This CDR3 spans 16 amino acids.

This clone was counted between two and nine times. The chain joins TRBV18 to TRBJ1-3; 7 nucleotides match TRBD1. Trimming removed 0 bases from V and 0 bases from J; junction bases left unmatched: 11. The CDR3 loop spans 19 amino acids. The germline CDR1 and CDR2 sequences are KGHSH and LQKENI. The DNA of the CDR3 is TGTGCCAGCTCACCACCCGGGTTGCTGTCAGGGGGCTCTGGAAACACCATATATTTT. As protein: CASSPPGLLSGGSGNTIYF. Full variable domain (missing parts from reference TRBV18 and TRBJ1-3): NAGVMQNPRHLVRRRGQEARLRCSPMKGHSHVYWYRQLPEEGLKFMVYLQKENIIDESGMPKERFSAEFPKEGPSILRIQQVVRGDSAAYFCASSPPGLLSGGSGNTIYFGEGSWLTVV.

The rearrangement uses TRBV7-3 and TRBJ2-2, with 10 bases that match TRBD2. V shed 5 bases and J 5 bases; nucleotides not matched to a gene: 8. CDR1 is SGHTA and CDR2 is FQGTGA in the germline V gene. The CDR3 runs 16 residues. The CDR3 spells CASSPKGAGGTGELFF. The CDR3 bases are TGTGCCAGCAGCCCCAAGGGAGCGGGGGGGACCGGGGAGCTGTTTTTT.

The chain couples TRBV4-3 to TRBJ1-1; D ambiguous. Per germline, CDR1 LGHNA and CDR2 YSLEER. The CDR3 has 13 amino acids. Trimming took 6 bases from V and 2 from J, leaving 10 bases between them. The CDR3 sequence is CASRGGFNTEAFF. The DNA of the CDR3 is TGCGCCAGCAGAGGCGGGTTCAACACTGAAGCTTTCTTT.

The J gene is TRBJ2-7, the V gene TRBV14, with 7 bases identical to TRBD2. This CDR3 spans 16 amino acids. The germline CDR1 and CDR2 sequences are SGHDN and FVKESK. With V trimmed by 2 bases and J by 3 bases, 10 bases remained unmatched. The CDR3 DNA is TGTGCCAGCAGCCAATTCGGGGCAGCGGGGATCTACGAGCAGTACTTC. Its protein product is CASSQFGAAGIYEQYF.

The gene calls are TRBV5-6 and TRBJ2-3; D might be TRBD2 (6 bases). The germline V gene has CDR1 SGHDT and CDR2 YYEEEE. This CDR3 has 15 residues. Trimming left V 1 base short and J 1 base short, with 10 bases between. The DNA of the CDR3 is TGTGCCAGCAGCTTGAGTGTAGCGGGCACAGATACGCAGTATTTT. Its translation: CASSLSVAGTDTQYF.

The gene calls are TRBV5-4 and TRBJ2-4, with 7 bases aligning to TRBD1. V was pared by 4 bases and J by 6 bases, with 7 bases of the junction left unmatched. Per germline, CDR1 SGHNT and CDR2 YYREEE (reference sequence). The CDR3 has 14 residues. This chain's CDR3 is CASSPGTEINIQYF. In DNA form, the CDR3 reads TGTGCCAGCAGCCCCGGGACAGAGATAAACATTCAGTACTTC.

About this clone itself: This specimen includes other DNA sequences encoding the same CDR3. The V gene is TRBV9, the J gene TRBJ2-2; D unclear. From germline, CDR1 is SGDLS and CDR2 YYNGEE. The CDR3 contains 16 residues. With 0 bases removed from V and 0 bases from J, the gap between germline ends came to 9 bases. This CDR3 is CASSVGGRSNTGELFF. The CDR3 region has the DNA TGTGCCAGCAGCGTAGGTGGCAGATCGAACACCGGGGAGCTGTTTTTT.

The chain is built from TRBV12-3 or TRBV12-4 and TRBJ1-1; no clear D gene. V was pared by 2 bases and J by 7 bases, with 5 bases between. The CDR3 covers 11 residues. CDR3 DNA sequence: TGTGCCAGCAGTTTAATCCTTGAAGCTTTCTTT. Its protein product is CASSLILEAFF.